This T cell receptor beta chain appears in the sequencing data of a study of PD-1 blockade in classical Hodgkin lymphoma. Overall study context: Patients were dosed intravenously with nivolumab at 3 mg/kg every 2 weeks.

Study findings and constraints: There remain no defined causes for the repertoire differences, which possibly reflect disease activity or prior therapy.

The assay was immunoSEQ multiplex PCR, and TCRdb's table has in-frame clones only and misses some. Among 30,000 to 40,000 clones listed, 76% were seen once. Germline V gene sequence: CDR1 SQVTM, CDR2 ANQGSEA. V lost 4 bases and J 4 bases, leaving 5 bases between the germline ends. The CDR3 totals 11 residues. All patients relapsed after autologous stem cell transplantation, and brentuximab vedotin exposure varied. Concerning this clone: Its target is unknown.

The rearrangement uses TRBV29-1 and TRBJ2-4, with unresolved D. The receptor comes from a human donor with classical Hodgkin lymphoma. The sample was peripheral blood mononuclear cells (PBMCs), taken at baseline. The CDR3 region is CSVGQKNIQYF. CDR3 nucleotide sequence: TGCAGCGTTGGCCAGAAAAACATTCAGTACTTC.